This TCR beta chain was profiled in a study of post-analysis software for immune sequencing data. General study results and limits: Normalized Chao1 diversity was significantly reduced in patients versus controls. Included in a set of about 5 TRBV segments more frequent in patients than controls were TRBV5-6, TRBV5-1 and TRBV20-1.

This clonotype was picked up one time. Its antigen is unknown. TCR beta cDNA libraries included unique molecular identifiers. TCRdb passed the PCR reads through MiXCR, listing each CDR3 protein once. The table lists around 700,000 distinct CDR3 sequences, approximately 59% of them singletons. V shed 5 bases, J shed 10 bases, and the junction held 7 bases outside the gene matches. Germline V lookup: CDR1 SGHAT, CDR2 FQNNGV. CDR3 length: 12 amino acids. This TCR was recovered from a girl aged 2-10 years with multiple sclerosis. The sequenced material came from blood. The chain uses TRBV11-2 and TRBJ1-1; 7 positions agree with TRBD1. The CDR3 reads CASSPRTGVAFF. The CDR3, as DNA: TGTGCCAGCAGCCCACGGACAGGTGTAGCTTTCTTT. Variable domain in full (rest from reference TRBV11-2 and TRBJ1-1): EAGVAQSPRYKIIEKRQSVAFWCNPISGHATLYWYQQILGQGPKLLIQFQNNGVVDDSQLPKDRFSAERLKGVDSTLKIQPAKLEDSAVYLCASSPRTGVAFFGQGTRLTVV.